This T cell receptor (beta chain) was sequenced during a study of shared clonotypes between healthy human individuals. Study in general: Researchers drew samples from a couple of women and three men aged 18 to 49.

J lost 8 bases, V lost 2 bases, and 9 bases had no gene match. The germline V gene has CDR1 SNHLY and CDR2 FYNNEI. The CDR3 runs to 16 residues. Findings and caveats of the study: Naive subsets typically showed greater estimated richness than memory subsets. Collection of samples was limited to blood; tissue repertoires likely differ. Large depth notwithstanding, sorted-subset sequencing proved incomplete by rarefaction.

Terminally differentiated effector memory CD45RA+ cells were excluded by CCR7 positive selection of CD45RO-negative cells. Libraries were prepared by immunoSEQ multiplex PCR; TCRdb keeps only in-frame clonotypes and omits some of them. The sample gives about 2 million clones, just under 95% of which show up once; around 1% is in the top ten. About this clone itself: Its antigen remains unidentified.

This receptor was obtained from a man aged 18 to 29 in good health. Sequenced: naive CD8+ T cells sorted from blood. V gene TRBV2 combines with J gene TRBJ1-6; 7 bases line up with TRBD1. CDR3 residues: CASSETAGQGDSPLHF. CDR3 DNA sequence: TGTGCCAGCAGTGAAACGGCGGGGCAGGGGGATTCACCCCTCCACTTT. Complete variable domain (other parts from reference TRBV2 and TRBJ1-6): EPEVTQTPSHQVTQMGQEVILRCVPISNHLYFYWYRQILGQKVEFLVSFYNNEISEKSEIFDDQFSVERPDGSNFTLKIRSTKLEDSAMYFCASSETAGQGDSPLHFGNGTRLTVT.